This TCR beta chain was found in a study of T cells in Graves' hyperthyroidism and ophthalmopathy. This CDR3 contains 12 residues. CDR1 and CDR2 from the germline V gene are SQVTM and ANQGSEA. Trimming took 2 bases from V and 5 from J, leaving 7 bases between them. What was amplified from RNA transcripts were TCR beta CDR3 regions. A first-round RT-PCR of the TCR CDR3 used the HTBI primer set. TCRdb re-called the multiplex PCR reads through MiXCR, storing one row per CDR3 protein. The table lists 530,000 or so distinct CDR3 sequences, about a sixth of them singletons. This clonotype appeared many times.

The chain has TRBV29-1 and TRBJ2-1; weak D call: TRBD1 (5 bases). The receptor was derived from a young woman with Graves' ophthalmopathy. The source material was blood. CDR3 DNA: TGCAGCGTTGAAAAGGGGAACAATGAGCAGTTCTTC. Its translation: CSVEKGNNEQFF.